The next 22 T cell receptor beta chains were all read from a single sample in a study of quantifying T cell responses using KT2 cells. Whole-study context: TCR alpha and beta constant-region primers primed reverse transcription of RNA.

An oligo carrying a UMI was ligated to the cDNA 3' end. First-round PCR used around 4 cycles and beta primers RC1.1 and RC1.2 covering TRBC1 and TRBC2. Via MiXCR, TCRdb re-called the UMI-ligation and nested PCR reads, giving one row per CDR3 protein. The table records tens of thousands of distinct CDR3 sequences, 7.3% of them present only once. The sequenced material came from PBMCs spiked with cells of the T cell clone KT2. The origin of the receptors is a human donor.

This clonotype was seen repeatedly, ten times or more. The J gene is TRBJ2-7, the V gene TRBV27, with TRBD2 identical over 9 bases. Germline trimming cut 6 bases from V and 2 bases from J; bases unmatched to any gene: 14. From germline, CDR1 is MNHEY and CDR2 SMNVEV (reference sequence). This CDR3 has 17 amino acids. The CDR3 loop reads CASRREVLAGTAYEQYF. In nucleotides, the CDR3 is TGTGCCAGCAGAAGAGAAGTGCTAGCGGGAACTGCCTACGAGCAGTACTTC.

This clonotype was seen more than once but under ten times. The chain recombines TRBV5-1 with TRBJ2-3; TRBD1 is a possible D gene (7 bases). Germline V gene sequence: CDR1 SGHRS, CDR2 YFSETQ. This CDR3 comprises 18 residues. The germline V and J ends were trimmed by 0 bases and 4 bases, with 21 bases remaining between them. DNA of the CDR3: TGCGCCAGCAGCTTGGCTGGCAGGGGGGAGTTTACCGCAGATACGCAGTATTTT. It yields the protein CASSLAGRGEFTADTQYF.

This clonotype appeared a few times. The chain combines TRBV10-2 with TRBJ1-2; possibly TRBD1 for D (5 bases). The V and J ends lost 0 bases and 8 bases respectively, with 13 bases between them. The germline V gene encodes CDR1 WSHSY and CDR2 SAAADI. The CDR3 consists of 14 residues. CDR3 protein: CASSESGTGIGYTF. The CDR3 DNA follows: TGCGCCAGCAGTGAGTCGGGAACAGGAATAGGCTACACCTTC.

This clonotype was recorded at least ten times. CDR3 loop: CASMSSYEQYF. Written as DNA, the CDR3 is TGTGCCAGCATGAGTTCCTACGAGCAGTACTTC. The V call is TRBV12-3 or TRBV12-4, the J call TRBJ2-7; no definite D call. The CDR3 totals 11 residues. Trimming removed 7 bases at V and 1 base at J, with 5 bases between.

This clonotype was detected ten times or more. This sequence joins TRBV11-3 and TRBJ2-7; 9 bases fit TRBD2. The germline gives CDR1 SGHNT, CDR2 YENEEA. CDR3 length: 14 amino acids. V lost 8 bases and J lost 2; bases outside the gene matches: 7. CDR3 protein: CASSRVAGAYEQYF. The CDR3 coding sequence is TGTGCCAGCTCAAGGGTAGCGGGAGCCTACGAGCAGTACTTC.

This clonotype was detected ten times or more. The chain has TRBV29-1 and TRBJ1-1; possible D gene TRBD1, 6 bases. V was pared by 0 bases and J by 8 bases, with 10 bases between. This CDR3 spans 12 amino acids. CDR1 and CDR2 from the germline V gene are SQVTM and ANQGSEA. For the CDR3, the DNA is TGCAGCGTTGAAGACAGGGGAGTGGAAGCTTTCTTT. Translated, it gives CSVEDRGVEAFF.

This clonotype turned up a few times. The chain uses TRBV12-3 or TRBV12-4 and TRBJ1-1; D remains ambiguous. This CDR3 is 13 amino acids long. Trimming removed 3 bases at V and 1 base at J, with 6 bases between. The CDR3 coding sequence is TGTGCCAGCAGTTTGGGTCCGAACACTGAAGCTTTCTTT. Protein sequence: CASSLGPNTEAFF.

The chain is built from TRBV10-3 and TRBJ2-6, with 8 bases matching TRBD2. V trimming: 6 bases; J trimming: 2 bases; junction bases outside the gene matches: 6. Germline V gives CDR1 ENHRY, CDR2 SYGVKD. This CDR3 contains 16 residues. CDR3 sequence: CAISPQAGAGANVLTF. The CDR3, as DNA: TGTGCCATCAGCCCCCAAGCGGGAGCTGGGGCCAACGTCCTGACTTTC.

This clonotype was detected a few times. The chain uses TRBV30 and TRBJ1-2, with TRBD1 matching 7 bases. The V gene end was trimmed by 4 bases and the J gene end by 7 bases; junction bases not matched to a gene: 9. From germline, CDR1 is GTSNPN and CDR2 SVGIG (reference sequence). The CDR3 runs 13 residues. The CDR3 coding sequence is TGTGCCTGGAACCGACAGGGTCCGAGTGGCTACACCTTC. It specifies CAWNRQGPSGYTF.

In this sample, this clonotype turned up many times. CDR3 DNA: TGTGCCAGCAGCTTAGGAGCTAGCGGGGGGGCACGCACAGATACGCAGTATTTT. Amino acids: CASSLGASGGARTDTQYF. The chain carries TRBV11-2 and TRBJ2-3; 12 nucleotides align to TRBD2. Per the germline V gene, CDR1 is SGHAT and CDR2 is FQNNGV. The CDR3 is made up of 18 amino acids. The V segment lost 1 base and the J segment 1 base; nucleotides outside the gene matches: 6. Combining the CDR3 with reference TRBV11-2 and TRBJ2-3 gives the whole variable domain EAGVAQSPRYKIIEKRQSVAFWCNPISGHATLYWYQQILGQGPKLLIQFQNNGVVDDSQLPKDRFSAERLKGVDSTLKIQPAKLEDSAVYLCASSLGASGGARTDTQYFGPGTRLTVL.

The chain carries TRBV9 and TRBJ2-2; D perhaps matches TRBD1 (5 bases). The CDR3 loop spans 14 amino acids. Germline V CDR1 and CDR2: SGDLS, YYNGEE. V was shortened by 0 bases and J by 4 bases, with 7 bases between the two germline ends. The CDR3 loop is CASSVGRATGELFF. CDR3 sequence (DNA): TGTGCCAGCAGCGTAGGCAGGGCCACCGGGGAGCTGTTTTTT.

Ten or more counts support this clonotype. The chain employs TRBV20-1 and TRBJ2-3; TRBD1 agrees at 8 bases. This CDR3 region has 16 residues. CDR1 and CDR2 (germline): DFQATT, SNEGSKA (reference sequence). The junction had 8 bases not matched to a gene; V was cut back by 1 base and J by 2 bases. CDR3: CSARASGGTITDTQYF. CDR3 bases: TGCAGTGCTAGAGCATCAGGGGGCACAATCACAGATACGCAGTATTTT.

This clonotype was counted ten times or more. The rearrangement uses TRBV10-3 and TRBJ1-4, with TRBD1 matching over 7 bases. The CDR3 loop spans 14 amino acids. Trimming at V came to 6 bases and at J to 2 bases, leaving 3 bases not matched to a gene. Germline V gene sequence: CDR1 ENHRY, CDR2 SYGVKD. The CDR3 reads CAISQGQTNEKLFF. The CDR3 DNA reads TGTGCCATCAGCCAGGGACAGACTAATGAAAAACTGTTTTTT.

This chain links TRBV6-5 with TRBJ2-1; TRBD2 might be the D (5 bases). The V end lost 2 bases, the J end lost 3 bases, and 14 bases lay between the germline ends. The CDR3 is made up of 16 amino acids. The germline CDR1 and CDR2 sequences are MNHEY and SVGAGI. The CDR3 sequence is CASSYTQTGYYNEQFF. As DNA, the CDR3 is TGTGCCAGCAGTTACACCCAAACGGGATACTACAATGAGCAGTTCTTC.

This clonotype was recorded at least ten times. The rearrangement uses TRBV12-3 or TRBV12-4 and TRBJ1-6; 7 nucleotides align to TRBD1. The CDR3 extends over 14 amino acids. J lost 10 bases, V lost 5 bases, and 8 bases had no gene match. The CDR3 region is CASSPDRAHSPLHF. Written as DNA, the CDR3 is TGTGCCAGCAGTCCCGACAGGGCCCACTCACCCCTCCACTTT.

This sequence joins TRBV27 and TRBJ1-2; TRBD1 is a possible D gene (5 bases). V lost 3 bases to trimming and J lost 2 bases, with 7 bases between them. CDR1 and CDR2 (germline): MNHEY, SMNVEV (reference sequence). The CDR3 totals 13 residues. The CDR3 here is CASSLRQNYGYTF. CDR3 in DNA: TGTGCCAGCAGTTTGCGACAGAACTATGGCTACACCTTC.

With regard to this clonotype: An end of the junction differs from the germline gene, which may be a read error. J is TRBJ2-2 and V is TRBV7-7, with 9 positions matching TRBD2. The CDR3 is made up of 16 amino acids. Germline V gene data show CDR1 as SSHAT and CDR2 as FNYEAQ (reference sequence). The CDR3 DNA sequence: TGTGCTAGCAGCTTACCGGCTAGCGGGAAGACCGGGGAGCTGTTTTTT. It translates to CASSLPASGKTGELFF. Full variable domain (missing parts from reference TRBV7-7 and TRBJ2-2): GAGVSQSPRYKVTKRGQDVTLRCDPISSHATLYWYQQALGQGPEFLTYFNYEAQPDKSGLPSDRFSAERPEGSISTLTIQRTEQRDSAMYRCASSLPASGKTGELFFGEGSRLTVL.

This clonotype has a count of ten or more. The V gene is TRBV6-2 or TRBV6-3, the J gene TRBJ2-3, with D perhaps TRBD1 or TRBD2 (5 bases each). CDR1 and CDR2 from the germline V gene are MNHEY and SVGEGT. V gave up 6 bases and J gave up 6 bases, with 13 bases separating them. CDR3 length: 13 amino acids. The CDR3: CASRGVGADTQYF. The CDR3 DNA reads TGTGCCAGCAGGGGGGTAGGAGCCGATACGCAGTATTTT.

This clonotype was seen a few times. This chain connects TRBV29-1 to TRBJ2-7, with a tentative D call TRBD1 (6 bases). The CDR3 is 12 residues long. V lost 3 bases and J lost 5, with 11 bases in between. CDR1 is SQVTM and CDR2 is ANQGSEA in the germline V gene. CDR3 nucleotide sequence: TGCAGCGTTGATGCAGGGGATGACGAGCAGTACTTC. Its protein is CSVDAGDDEQYF.

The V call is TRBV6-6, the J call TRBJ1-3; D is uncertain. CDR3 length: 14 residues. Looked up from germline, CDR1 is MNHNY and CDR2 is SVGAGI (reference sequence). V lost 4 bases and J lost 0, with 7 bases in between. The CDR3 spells CASSLSSSGNTIYF. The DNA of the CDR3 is TGTGCCAGCAGTTTGTCGAGCTCTGGAAACACCATATATTTT.

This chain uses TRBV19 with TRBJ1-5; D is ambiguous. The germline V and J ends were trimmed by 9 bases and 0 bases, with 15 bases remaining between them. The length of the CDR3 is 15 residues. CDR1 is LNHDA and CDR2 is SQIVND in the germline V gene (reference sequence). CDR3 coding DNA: TGTGCCAGCGATCCTGGGCAGGTTAGCAATCAGCCCCAGCATTTT. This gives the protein CASDPGQVSNQPQHF. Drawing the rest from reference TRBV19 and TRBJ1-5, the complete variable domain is DGGITQSPKYLFRKEGQNVTLSCEQNLNHDAMYWYRQDPGQGLRLIYYSQIVNDFQKGDIAEGYSVSREKKESFPLTVTSAQKNPTAFYLCASDPGQVSNQPQHFGDGTRLSIL.

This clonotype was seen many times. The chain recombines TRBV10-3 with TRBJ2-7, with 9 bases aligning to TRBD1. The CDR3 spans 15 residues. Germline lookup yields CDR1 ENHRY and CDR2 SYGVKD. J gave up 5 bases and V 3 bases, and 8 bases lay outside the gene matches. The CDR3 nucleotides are TGTGCCATCAGTGAACCGGGACAGGGCGAACACGAGCAGTACTTC. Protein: CAISEPGQGEHEQYF.